These 10 T cell receptor beta chains originate from one sample sequenced in a study of CD8 T cells in Susac syndrome. cDNA came from about 0.5 to 1 ug RNA primed by random hexamers. TCRdb fed the immunoSEQ multiplex PCR reads into MiXCR, producing one record per CDR3 protein. The sample holds 130,000 or so distinct CDR3 sequences, roughly 89% seen once. The specimen sequenced was CD8+ T cells from PBMCs. Every receptor here comes from a human donor with multiple sclerosis.

This chain connects TRBV12-3 or TRBV12-4 to TRBJ2-7; D is possibly TRBD2 (5 bases). The CDR3 sequence is 15 residues long. Trimming shortened V by 6 bases and J by 1 base, and 16 bases separated the two germline ends. The CDR3 loop reads CASSPHGSVSYEQYF. The CDR3 coding sequence is TGTGCCAGCAGCCCCCATGGGAGTGTTTCCTACGAGCAGTACTTC.

The chain is built from TRBV30 and TRBJ2-3, with D perhaps assigned TRBD1 or TRBD2 (5 bases each). Germline CDR1 and CDR2: GTSNPN and SVGIG (reference sequence). The CDR3 spans 14 residues. V was pared by 3 bases and J by 2 bases, with 12 bases between. The CDR3 bases are TGTGCCTGGAGCTTGGACGGGGCCACAGATACGCAGTATTTT. This sequence encodes CAWSLDGATDTQYF.

This clonotype has just a few counts. V is TRBV16 and J is TRBJ2-1, with TRBD1 matching over 10 bases. Germline CDR1 is KGHSY and CDR2 is FQNENV. Germline trimming cut 3 bases from V and 7 bases from J; bases unmatched to any gene: 0. There are 13 residues in the CDR3. This chain's CDR3 is CASSQDRGNEQFF. The CDR3 nucleotides are TGTGCCAGCAGCCAGGACAGGGGGAATGAGCAGTTCTTC. Based on the CDR3 plus reference TRBV16 and TRBJ2-1, the full variable domain is GEEVAQTPKHLVRGEGQKAKLYCAPIKGHSYVFWYQQVLKNEFKFLISFQNENVFDETGMPKERFSAKCLPNSPCSLEIQATKLEDSAVYFCASSQDRGNEQFFGPGTRLTVL.

Turning to this clonotype: As the CDR3 is not closed by the conserved phenylalanine or tryptophan, this likely results from a read error. The CDR3 region is CASSRTGTGHGYTL. The CDR3 DNA reads as TGTGCCAGCAGCCGAACCGGGACAGGGCATGGCTACACCCTC. The chain couples TRBV7-6 to TRBJ1-2, with 9 bases that match TRBD1. Unmatched junction bases numbered 7, after V lost 5 bases and J lost 6 bases. This CDR3 contains 14 residues. CDR1 and CDR2 (germline): SGHVS, FNYEAQ.

The chain is built from TRBV12-5 and TRBJ2-7, with a weak D call TRBD1 (5 bases). This CDR3 contains 11 residues. The V end was cut by 10 bases, the J end by 7 bases, with 14 bases between. From germline, CDR1 is LGHNT and CDR2 FRNRAP. The CDR3, as DNA: TGTGCTAAACCGCAGGGTTGGGAGCAGTACTTC. Its protein is CAKPQGWEQYF.

The V gene is TRBV27, the J gene TRBJ2-1; the D gene is possibly TRBD2 (6 bases). The CDR3 contains 18 residues. Trimming took 4 bases from V and 2 from J, leaving 21 bases between them. From germline, CDR1 is MNHEY and CDR2 SMNVEV (reference sequence). The CDR3 nucleotides are TGTGCCAGCAGTTCTCTAGAGATAGGAGGGCCCGCCTACAATGAGCAGTTCTTC. This gives the protein CASSSLEIGGPAYNEQFF.

V is TRBV7-2 and J is TRBJ2-7; 10 nucleotides line up with TRBD2. V shed 10 bases, J shed 2 bases, and the junction held 5 bases outside the gene matches. The CDR3 has 13 residues. The germline V gene encodes CDR1 SGHTA and CDR2 FQGNSA. The CDR3 nucleotides read TGTGCCACCCGGACTAGCGGTACCTACGAGCAGTACTTC. This encodes CATRTSGTYEQYF.

The chain carries TRBV28 and TRBJ2-5, with TRBD1 matching 10 bases. The junction had 10 bases not matched to a gene; V was cut back by 7 bases and J by 5 bases. CDR3 size: 15 residues. Germline values: CDR1 MDHEN, CDR2 SYDVKM. The CDR3 DNA reads as TGTGCCAGCAAGCCCCCGGGACAGGGGCCCGAGACCCAGTACTTC. Protein product: CASKPPGQGPETQYF.

This rearrangement joins TRBV7-6 to TRBJ1-4, with 7 nucleotides matching TRBD1. Germline CDR1 is SGHVS and CDR2 is FNYEAQ. V gave up 5 bases and J gave up 6 bases; unmatched junction bases: 9. The CDR3 runs 15 residues. The DNA for the CDR3 is TGTGCCAGCAGCCCGGTTGTAACAGGGGATGAAAAACTGTTTTTT. Its translation is CASSPVVTGDEKLFF.

The rearrangement links TRBV4-2 to TRBJ2-7, with D possibly matching TRBD2 (7 bases). Deletions cut 4 bases from V and 2 bases from J, with 21 bases between. The CDR3 totals 17 residues. In germline, CDR1 is LGHNA, CDR2 YNFKEQ. The DNA for the CDR3 is TGTGCCAGCAGCCTCGGGTGGGAGGGGGGAGACCCCTACGAGCAGTACTTC. Translation gives CASSLGWEGGDPYEQYF.